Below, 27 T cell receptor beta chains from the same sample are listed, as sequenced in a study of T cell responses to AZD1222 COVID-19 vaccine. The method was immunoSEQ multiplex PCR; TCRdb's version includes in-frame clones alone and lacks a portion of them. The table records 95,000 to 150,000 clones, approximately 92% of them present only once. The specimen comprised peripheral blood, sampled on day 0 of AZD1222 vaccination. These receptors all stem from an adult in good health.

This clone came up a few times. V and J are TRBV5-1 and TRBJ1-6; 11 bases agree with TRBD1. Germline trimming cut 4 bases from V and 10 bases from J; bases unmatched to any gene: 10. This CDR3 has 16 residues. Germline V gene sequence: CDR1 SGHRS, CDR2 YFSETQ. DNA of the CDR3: TGCGCCAGCAGCCCGACCGGGGGACAGGGGGTGTCACCCCTCCACTTT. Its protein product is CASSPTGGQGVSPLHF.

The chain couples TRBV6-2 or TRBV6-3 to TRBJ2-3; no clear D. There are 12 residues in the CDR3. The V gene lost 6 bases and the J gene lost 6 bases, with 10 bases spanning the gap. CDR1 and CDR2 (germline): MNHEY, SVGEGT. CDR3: CASSPSQDTQYF. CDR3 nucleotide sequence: TGTGCCAGCAGCCCCTCGCAGGATACGCAGTATTTT.

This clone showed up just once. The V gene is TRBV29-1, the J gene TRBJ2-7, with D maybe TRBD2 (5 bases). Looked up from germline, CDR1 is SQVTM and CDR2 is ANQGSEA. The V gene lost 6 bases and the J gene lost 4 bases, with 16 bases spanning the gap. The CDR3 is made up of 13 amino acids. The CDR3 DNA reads TGCAGCGTCCTTTACACCAGAGGGTACGAGCAGTACTTC. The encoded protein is CSVLYTRGYEQYF.

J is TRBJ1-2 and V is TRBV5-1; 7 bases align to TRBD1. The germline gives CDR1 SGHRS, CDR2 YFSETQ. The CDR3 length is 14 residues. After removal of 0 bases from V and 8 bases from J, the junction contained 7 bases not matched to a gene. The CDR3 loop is CASSLVGQPPGYTF. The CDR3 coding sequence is TGCGCCAGCAGCTTGGTGGGACAGCCTCCGGGCTACACCTTC. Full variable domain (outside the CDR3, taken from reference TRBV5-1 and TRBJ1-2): KAGVTQTPRYLIKTRGQQVTLSCSPISGHRSVSWYQQTPGQGLQFLFEYFSETQRNKGNFPGRFSGRQFSNSRSEMNVSTLELGDSALYLCASSLVGQPPGYTFGSGTRLTVV.

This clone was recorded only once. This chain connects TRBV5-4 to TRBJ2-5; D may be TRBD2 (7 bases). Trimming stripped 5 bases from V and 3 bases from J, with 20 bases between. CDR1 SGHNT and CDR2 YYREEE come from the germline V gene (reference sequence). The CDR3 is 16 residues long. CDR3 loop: CASRPDLGGAEETQYF. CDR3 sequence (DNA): TGTGCCAGCAGGCCAGATCTAGGGGGGGCTGAAGAGACCCAGTACTTC.

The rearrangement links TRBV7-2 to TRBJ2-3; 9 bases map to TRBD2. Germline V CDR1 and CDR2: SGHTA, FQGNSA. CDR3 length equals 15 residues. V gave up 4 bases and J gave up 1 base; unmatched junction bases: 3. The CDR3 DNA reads TGTGCCAGCAGCTGGGGCGGGGGGGGCACAGATACGCAGTATTTT. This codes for CASSWGGGGTDTQYF.

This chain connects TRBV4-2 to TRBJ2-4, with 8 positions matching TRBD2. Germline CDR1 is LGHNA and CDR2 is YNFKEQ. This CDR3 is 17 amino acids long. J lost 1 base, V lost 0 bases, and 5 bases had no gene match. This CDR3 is CASSQDLGGGAKNIQYF. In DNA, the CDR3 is TGTGCCAGCAGCCAAGATTTGGGCGGGGGGGCCAAAAACATTCAGTACTTC.

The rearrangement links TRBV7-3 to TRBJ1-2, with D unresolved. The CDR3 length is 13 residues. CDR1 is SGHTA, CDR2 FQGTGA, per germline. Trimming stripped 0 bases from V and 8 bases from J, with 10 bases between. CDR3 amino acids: CASSLTGLSGYTF. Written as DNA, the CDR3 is TGTGCCAGCAGCTTAACCGGGCTTTCGGGCTACACCTTC.

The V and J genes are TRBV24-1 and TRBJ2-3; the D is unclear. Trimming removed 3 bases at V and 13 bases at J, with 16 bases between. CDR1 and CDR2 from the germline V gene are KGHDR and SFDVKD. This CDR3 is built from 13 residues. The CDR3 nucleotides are TGTGCCACCAGTGATCAATTAGCCGGCCGAAAGTATTTT. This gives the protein CATSDQLAGRKYF.

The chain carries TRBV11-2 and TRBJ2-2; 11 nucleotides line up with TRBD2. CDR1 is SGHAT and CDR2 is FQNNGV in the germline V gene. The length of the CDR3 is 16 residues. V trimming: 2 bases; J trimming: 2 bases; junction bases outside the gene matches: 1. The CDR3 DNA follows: TGTGCCAGCAGCTTACTAGCGGGAGGTAACACCGGGGAGCTGTTTTTT. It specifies CASSLLAGGNTGELFF.

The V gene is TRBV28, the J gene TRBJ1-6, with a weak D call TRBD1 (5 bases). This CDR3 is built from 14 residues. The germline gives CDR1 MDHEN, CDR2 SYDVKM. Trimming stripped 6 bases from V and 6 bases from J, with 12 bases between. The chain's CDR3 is CASRPRDGNSPLHF. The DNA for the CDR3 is TGTGCCAGCAGACCGCGGGACGGTAATTCACCCCTCCACTTT.

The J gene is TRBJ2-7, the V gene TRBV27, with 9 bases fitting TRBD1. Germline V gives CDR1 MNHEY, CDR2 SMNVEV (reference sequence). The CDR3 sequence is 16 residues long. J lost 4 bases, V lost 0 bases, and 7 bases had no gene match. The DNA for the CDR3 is TGTGCCAGCAGTTTATCGCTTGGGGACAGGGAGTACGAGCAGTACTTC. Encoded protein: CASSLSLGDREYEQYF.

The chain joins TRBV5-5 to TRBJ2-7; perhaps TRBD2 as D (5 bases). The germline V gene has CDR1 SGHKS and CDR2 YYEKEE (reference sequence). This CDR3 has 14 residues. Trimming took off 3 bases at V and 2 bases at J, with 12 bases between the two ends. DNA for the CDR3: TGTGCCAGCAGCTCGTCGGGGATAACCTACGAGCAGTACTTC. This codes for CASSSSGITYEQYF.

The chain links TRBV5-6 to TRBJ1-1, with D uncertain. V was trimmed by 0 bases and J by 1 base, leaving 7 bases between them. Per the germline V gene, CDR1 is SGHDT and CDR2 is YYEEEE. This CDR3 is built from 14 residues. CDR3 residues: CASSLAGRNTEAFF. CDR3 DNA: TGTGCCAGCAGCTTGGCGGGCCGGAACACTGAAGCTTTCTTT.

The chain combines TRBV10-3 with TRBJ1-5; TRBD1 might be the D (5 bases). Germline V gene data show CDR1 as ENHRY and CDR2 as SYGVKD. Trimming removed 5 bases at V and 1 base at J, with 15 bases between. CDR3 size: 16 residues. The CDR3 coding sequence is TGTGCCATCAGTCCCGACACGGGACTCAGCAATCAGCCCCAGCATTTT. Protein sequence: CAISPDTGLSNQPQHF.

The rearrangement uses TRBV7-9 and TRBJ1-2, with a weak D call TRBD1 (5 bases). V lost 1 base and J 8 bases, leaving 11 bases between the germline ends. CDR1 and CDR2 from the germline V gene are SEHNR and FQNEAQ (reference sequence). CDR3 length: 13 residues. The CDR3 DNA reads TGTGCCAGCAGCTTAGGCCGGGACCGCGGCTACACCTTC. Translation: CASSLGRDRGYTF.

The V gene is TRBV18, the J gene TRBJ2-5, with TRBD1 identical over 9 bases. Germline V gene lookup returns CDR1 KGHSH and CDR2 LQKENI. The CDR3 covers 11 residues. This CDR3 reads CAGQGEETQYF. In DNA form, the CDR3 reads TGTGCGGGACAGGGTGAAGAGACCCAGTACTTC.

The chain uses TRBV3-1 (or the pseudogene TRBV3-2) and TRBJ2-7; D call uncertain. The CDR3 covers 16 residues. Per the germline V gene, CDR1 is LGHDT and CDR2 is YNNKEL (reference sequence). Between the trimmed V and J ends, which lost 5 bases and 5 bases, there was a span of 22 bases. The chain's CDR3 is CASSTHSTGSPNEQYF. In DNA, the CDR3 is TGTGCCAGCAGCACCCATTCCACCGGGTCCCCCAACGAGCAGTACTTC.

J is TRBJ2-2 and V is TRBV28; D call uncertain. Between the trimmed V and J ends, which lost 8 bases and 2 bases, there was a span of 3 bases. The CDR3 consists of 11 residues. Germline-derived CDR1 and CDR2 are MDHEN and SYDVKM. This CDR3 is CASVNTGELFF. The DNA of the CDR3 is TGTGCCAGCGTCAACACCGGGGAGCTGTTTTTT.

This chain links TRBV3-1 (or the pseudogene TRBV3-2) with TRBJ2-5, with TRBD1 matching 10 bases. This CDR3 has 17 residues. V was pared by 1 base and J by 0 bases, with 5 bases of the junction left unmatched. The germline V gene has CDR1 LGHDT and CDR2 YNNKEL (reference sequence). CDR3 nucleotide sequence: TGTGCCAGCAGCCAAGCTAAGGGACAGGGGTACCAAGAGACCCAGTACTTC. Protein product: CASSQAKGQGYQETQYF.

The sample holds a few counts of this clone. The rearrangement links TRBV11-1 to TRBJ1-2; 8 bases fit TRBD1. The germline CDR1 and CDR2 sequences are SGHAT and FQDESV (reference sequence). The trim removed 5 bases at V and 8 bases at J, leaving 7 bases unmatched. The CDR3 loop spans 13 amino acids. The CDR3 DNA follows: TGTGCCAGCAGCCTAGGACAGGGTCGCGGCTACACCTTC. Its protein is CASSLGQGRGYTF.

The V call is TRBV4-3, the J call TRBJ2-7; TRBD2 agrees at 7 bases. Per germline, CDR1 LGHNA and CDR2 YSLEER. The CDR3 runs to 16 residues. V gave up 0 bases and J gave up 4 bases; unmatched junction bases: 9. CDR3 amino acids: CASSQDVGGGGYEQYF. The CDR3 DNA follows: TGCGCCAGCAGCCAAGATGTGGGCGGGGGTGGTTACGAGCAGTACTTC.

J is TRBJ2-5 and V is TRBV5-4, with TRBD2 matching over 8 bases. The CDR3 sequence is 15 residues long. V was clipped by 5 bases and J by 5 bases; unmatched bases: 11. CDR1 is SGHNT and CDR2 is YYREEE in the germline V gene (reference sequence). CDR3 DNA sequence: TGTGCCAGCAGAGCGGCCTCGGGGGGGGCTGAGACCCAGTACTTC. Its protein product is CASRAASGGAETQYF.

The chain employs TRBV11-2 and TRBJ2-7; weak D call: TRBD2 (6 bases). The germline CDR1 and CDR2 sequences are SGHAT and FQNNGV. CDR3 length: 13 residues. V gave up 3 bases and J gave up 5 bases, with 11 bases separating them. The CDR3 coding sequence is TGTGCCAGCAGCTTCCGGGGGATCGACGAGCAGTACTTC. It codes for CASSFRGIDEQYF.

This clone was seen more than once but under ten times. This chain's CDR3 is CASRSSPGTEVYGYTF. CDR3 nucleotides: TGCGCCAGCAGGTCCTCCCCCGGGACAGAAGTCTATGGCTACACCTTC. The rearrangement joins TRBV5-1 to TRBJ1-2, with 7 nucleotides matching TRBD1. The V and J ends lost 5 bases and 4 bases, in that order; junction bases with no gene match: 14. Germline V CDR1 and CDR2: SGHRS, YFSETQ. The CDR3 spans 16 residues.

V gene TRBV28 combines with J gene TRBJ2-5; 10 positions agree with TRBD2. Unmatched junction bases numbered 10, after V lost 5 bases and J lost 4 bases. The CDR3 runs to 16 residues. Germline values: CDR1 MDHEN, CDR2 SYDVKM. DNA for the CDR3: TGTGCCAGCAGTCCTGTCCTAGCGGGAGTGGGAGAGACCCAGTACTTC. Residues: CASSPVLAGVGETQYF.

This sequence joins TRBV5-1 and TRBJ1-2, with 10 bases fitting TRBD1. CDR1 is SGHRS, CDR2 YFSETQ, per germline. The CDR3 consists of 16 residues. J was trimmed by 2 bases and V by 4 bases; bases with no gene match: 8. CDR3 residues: CASSTGQGILNYGYTF. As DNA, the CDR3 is TGCGCCAGCAGCACGGGACAGGGGATCCTGAACTATGGCTACACCTTC.